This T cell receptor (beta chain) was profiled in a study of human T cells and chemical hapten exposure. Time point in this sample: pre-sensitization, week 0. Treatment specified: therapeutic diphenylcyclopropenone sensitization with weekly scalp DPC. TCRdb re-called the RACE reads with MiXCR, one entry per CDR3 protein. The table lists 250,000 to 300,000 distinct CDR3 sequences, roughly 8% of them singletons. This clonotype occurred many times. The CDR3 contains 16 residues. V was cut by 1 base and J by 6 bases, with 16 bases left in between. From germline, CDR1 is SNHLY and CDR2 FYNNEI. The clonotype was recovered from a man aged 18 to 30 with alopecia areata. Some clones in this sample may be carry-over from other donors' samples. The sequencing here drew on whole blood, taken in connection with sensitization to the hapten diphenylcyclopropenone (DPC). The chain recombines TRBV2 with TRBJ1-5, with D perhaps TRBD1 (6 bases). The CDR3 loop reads CASSEVWDTRAQPQHF. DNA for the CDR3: TGTGCCAGCAGTGAAGTCTGGGACACTAGGGCTCAGCCCCAGCATTTT. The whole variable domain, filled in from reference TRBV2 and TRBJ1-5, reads EPEVTQTPSHQVTQMGQEVILRCVPISNHLYFYWYRQILGQKVEFLVSFYNNEISEKSEIFDDQFSVERPDGSNFTLKIRSTKLEDSAMYFCASSEVWDTRAQPQHFGDGTRLSIL.